This T cell receptor (beta chain) comes out of a study of blood T cell repertoires in COVID-19. Original handling: Cell counts per sample came from amplifying reference gene primers. Assay: immunoSEQ multiplex PCR; the TCRdb copy retains only in-frame clones and omits some. V, J and clone size are those of that table, while D and trimming were read from the DNA. The sample records about 38,000 clones, over 80% being singletons. The CDR3 length is 13 residues. Trimming left V 0 bases short and J 6 bases short, with 9 bases between. Germline V gives CDR1 SGHRS, CDR2 YFSETQ. This rearrangement joins TRBV5-1 to TRBJ1-2; possible D gene TRBD1, 5 bases. Material for sequencing was peripheral blood. The sequence derives from a man aged 50 or older with active COVID-19. CDR3 sequence: CASSLDDRNGYTF. For the CDR3, the DNA is TGCGCCAGCAGCTTGGATGACAGAAATGGCTACACCTTC.